Included here is one TCR beta chain sequence, with context. The length of the CDR3 is 12 residues. Germline CDR1 reads MNHNS; CDR2 reads SASEGT. The ends were cut back, 6 bases at V and 7 bases at J, with 10 bases in the middle. Produced via immunoSEQ multiplex PCR; TCRdb's table is partial and in-frame only. The repertoire includes 90,000 to 100,000 clones, 90% to 96% of them detected once, and 0.36% sits in the top ten. The record originates from a study of technical replicates of blood from a few donors. The TCR was taken from a human donor in good health. The V call is TRBV6-1, the J call TRBJ2-4, with a tentative D call TRBD1 (8 bases). The sample was T cells isolated from PBMCs. In DNA form, the CDR3 reads TGTGCCAGCAGACAGGGGGGGAACATTCAGTACTTC. Protein product: CASRQGGNIQYF.